This T cell receptor (beta chain) was profiled in a study of T cell responses to AZD1222 COVID-19 vaccine. Some clones are missing from TCRdb's copy, which holds only in-frame ones; the method was immunoSEQ multiplex PCR. Altogether 100,000 to 150,000 clones are present, approximately 85% being singletons, with the ten largest covering approximately 4.4%. The CDR3 runs 12 residues. The V gene's germline CDR1 is SGHNT and CDR2 YYREEE (reference sequence). V was cut by 0 bases and J by 7 bases, with 7 bases left in between. The gene calls are TRBV5-4 and TRBJ1-2; D is ambiguous. This receptor was obtained from an adult who received the AZD1222 COVID-19 vaccine. Sequenced material: peripheral blood, taken 28 days after the second AZD1222 dose. CDR3 in amino acids: CASSLVVGGYTF. The CDR3 bases are TGTGCCAGCAGCTTGGTGGTGGGTGGCTACACCTTC.